The source of this T cell receptor beta chain is a study of identical twins. Findings and limits, study-wide: Twins shared out-of-frame alpha sequences with excess low generation probability.

The ends lost 6 bases at V and 5 bases at J; junction bases unmatched: 5. The CDR3 has 14 amino acids. Germline loops: CDR1 WNHNN, CDR2 SYGVQD (reference sequence). Comment on this clonotype: Its antigen is still unknown.

Each donor was a healthy Caucasian. TCRdb fed the 5' RACE reads into MiXCR, producing one record per CDR3 protein. The sample shows about 890,000 distinct CDR3 sequences, 9% to 15% of them seen only once. The sample also formed part of further work on yellow fever vaccine responses in identical twins.

The gene calls are TRBV10-1 and TRBJ2-2; 8 bases map to TRBD1. The sequence derives from a woman aged 18-29 years in good health. The sequenced sample consisted of PBMCs. In nucleotides, the CDR3 is TGCGCCAGCAGAGAAAGGACAGGGACCGGGGAGCTGTTTTTT. Amino acids: CASRERTGTGELFF.